This T cell receptor beta chain was captured by sequencing in a study of cytomegalovirus exposure and HLA in healthy donors. Study-wide results and caveats: TCR beta chains numbering more than 150 were designated cytomegalovirus-associated. It was confirmed in vitro that a few of the CMV-associated chains were specific for CMV antigens.

Worth noting for this clone: Its antigen remains unknown.

This table comes from immunoSEQ multiplex PCR, and its TCRdb copy is limited to in-frame clones, with some not included. The sample comprises approximately 100,000 clones, about nine tenths of which are singletons, and about 1.8% rests with the top ten. This CDR3 contains 13 residues. Unmatched junction bases numbered 4, after V lost 6 bases and J lost 6 bases. Germline-derived CDR1 and CDR2 are MNHEY and SMNVEV (reference sequence). Sequenced: PBMCs. The gene calls are TRBV27 and TRBJ2-1; 8 bases map to TRBD2. This sequence originates from a woman aged 18-29 years in good health and CMV-seropositive. CDR3 nucleotides: TGTGCCAGCAGCCCCGGGGGGGCCAATGAGCAGTTCTTC. It codes for CASSPGGANEQFF.